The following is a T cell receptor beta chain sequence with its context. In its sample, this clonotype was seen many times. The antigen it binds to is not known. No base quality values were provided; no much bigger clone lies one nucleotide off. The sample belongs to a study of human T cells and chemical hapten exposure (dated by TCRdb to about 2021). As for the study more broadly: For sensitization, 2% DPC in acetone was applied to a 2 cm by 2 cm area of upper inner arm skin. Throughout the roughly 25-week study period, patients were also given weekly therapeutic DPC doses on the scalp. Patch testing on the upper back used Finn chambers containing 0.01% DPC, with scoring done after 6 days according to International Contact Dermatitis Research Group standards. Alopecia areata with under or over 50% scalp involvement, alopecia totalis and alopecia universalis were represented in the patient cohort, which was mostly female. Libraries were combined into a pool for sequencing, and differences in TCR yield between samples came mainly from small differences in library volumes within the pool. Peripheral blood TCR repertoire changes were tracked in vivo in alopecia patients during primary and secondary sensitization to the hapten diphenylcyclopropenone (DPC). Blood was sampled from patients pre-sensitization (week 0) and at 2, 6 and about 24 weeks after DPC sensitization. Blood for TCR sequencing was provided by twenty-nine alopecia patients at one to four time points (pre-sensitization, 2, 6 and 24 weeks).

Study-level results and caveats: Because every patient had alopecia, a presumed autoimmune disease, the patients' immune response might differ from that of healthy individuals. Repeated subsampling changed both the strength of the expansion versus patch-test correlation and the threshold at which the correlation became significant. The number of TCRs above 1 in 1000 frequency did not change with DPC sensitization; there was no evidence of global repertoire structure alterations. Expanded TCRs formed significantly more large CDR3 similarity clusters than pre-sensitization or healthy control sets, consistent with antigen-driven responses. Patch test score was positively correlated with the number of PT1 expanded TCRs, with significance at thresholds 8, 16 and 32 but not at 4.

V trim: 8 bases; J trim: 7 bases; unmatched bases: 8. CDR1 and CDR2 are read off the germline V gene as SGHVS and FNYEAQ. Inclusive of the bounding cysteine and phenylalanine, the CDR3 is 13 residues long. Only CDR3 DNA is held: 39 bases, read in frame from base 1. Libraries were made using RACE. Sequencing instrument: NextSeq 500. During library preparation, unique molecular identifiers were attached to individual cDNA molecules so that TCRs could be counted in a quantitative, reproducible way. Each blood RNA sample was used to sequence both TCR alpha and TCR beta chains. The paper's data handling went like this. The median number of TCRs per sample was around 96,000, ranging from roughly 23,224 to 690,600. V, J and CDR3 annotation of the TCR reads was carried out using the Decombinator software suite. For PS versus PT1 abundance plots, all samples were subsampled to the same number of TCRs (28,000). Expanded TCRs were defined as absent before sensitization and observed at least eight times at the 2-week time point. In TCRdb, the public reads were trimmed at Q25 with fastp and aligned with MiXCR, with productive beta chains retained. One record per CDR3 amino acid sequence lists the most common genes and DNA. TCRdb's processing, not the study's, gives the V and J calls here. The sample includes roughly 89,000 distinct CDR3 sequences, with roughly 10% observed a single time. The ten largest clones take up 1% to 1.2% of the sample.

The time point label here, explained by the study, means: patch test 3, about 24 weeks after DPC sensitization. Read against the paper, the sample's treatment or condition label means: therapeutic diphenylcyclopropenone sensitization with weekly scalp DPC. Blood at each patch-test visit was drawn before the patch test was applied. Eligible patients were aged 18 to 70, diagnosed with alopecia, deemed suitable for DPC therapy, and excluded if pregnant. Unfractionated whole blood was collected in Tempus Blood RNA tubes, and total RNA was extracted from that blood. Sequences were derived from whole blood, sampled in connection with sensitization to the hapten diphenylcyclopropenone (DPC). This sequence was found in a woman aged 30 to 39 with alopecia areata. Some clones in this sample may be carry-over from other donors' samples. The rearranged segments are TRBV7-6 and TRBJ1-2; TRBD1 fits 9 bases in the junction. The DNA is TGTGCCAGCGGGACAGGGTTGTTATCTGGCTACACCTTC. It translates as CASGTGLLSGYTF.